This entry is about one T cell receptor beta chain. The CDR3 is 11 residues long. Germline CDR1 reads DFQATT; CDR2 reads SNEGSKA (reference sequence). Trimming took 7 bases from V and 9 from J, leaving 13 bases between them. This sample is drawn from a study of Ad26.COV2.S vaccination and SARS-CoV-2 variants. TCRdb's copy holds only in-frame clones and misses some; the assay was immunoSEQ multiplex PCR. Among roughly 100,000 clones listed, around three quarters were seen once. The chain has TRBV20-1 and TRBJ2-1; D is ambiguous. This sequence was found in a human donor who had recovered from COVID-19. This specimen consisted of peripheral blood, obtained after recovery from COVID-19. The CDR3: CSGSKWGEQFF. DNA for the CDR3: TGCAGTGGGTCCAAGTGGGGTGAGCAGTTCTTC.